These T cell receptor beta chains were read from a single sample in a study of blood T cell repertoires in COVID-19. Some clones are missing from TCRdb's copy, which holds only in-frame ones; the method was immunoSEQ multiplex PCR. The sample lists approximately 120,000 clones, about 78% seen once, with 4% to 5.5% in the top ten. Sample: peripheral blood. Every receptor here comes from a human donor in a cohort sampled during active or convalescent COVID-19. Both conserved end residues are part of each CDR3. Fields, in order: D gene, clone size, J gene, V gene, CDR3 protein, CDR3 DNA. D genes are given only for firm matches. Clone size is stated in some rows and not others, as once, few, many or a class when expanded.

.,.,TRBJ2-5,TRBV18,CASSLETAGGIQYF,TGTGCCAGCTCCCTCGAGACCGCGGGTGGGATCCAGTACTTC
.,.,TRBJ2-7,TRBV2,CASRDLVGSPYEQYF,TGTGCCAGCAGAGATCTAGTGGGTTCTCCCTACGAGCAGTACTTC
.,.,TRBJ2-7,TRBV18,CASSRQDSYEQYF,TGTGCCAGCTCACGACAGGACTCCTACGAGCAGTACTTC
TRBD1,.,TRBJ2-7,TRBV9,CASSAGQGLEQYF,TGTGCCAGCAGCGCCGGACAGGGCCTGGAGCAGTACTTC
TRBD2,once,TRBJ2-3,TRBV15,CATSRPGLAGEDTDTQYF,TGTGCCACCAGCAGACCGGGACTAGCGGGAGAGGACACAGATACGCAGTATTTT
TRBD1,.,TRBJ2-1,TRBV11-3,CASSLRTGAPYNEQFF,TGTGCCAGCAGCCTACGAACAGGGGCCCCCTACAATGAGCAGTTCTTC
TRBD1,.,TRBJ1-1,TRBV29-1,CSVHLSTGSTEAFF,TGCAGCGTTCACCTATCGACAGGGAGCACTGAAGCTTTCTTT
.,.,TRBJ1-5,TRBV5-8,CASSLDIGNQPQHF,TGTGCCAGCAGCTTGGATATTGGCAATCAGCCCCAGCATTTT
.,.,TRBJ1-4,TRBV4-1,CASSQSGGANEKLFF,TGCGCCAGCAGCCAATCTGGAGGGGCTAATGAAAAACTGTTTTTT
.,.,TRBJ2-3,TRBV12-5,CASGLMPSWGSPDTQYF,TGTGCTAGTGGTTTGATGCCTAGCTGGGGTTCCCCAGATACGCAGTATTTT
.,.,TRBJ1-1,TRBV7-8,CASSLTGATEAFF,TGTGCCAGCAGCTTAACAGGAGCCACTGAAGCTTTCTTT
TRBD2,.,TRBJ2-2,TRBV3-1/TRBV3-2,CASSQGLAGVRGGELFF,TGTGCCAGCAGCCAGGGACTAGCGGGAGTCCGGGGCGGGGAGCTGTTTTTT
TRBD1,.,TRBJ1-4,TRBV29-1,CSFGQDNEKLFF,TGCAGCTTCGGACAGGACAATGAAAAACTGTTTTTT
.,few,TRBJ2-7,TRBV18,CASSPRGRYASYEQYF,TGTGCCAGCTCACCACGTGGTCGGTACGCCTCCTACGAGCAGTACTTC
.,once,TRBJ2-1,TRBV10-3,CAISGVGGLYNEQFF,TGTGCCATCAGTGGTGTCGGGGGGCTTTACAATGAGCAGTTCTTC
TRBD1,.,TRBJ1-1,TRBV7-9,CASSSRQGVTNTEAFF,TGTGCCAGCAGCTCGCGACAGGGAGTGACGAACACTGAAGCTTTCTTT
TRBD1,.,TRBJ2-1,TRBV19,CASSWDRGGTYNEQFF,TGTGCCAGTAGTTGGGACAGGGGAGGGACCTACAATGAGCAGTTCTTC
.,.,TRBJ2-1,TRBV5-1,CASSLLYNEQFF,TGCGCCAGCAGCCTATTATACAATGAGCAGTTCTTC
.,.,TRBJ2-7,TRBV6-5,CASSPGTHSTYEQYF,TGTGCCAGCAGTCCAGGGACACATTCGACCTACGAGCAGTACTTC
.,.,TRBJ2-1,TRBV5-1,CASSPRMGHNEQFF,TGCGCCAGCAGCCCGCGTATGGGGCACAATGAGCAGTTCTTC
.,.,TRBJ1-2,TRBV11-2,CASSLDLTAWGYTF,TGTGCCAGCAGCTTAGATCTTACAGCATGGGGCTACACCTTC
TRBD1,few,TRBJ2-7,TRBV5-1,CASSFQDGTGKNEQYF,TGCGCCAGCAGCTTCCAAGACGGGACAGGGAAGAACGAGCAGTACTTC
.,once,TRBJ1-5,TRBV27,CASGEMDQPQHF,TGTGCCAGCGGTGAGATGGATCAGCCCCAGCATTTT
TRBD2,.,TRBJ2-7,TRBV19,CASSILAGGPYEQYF,TGTGCCAGTAGTATCCTAGCGGGGGGGCCTTACGAGCAGTACTTC
TRBD1,.,TRBJ2-5,TRBV23-1,CASGTGTGVETQYF,TGCGCCAGCGGCACCGGGACAGGGGTAGAGACCCAGTACTTC
TRBD1,few,TRBJ1-1,TRBV7-2,CASSFGDRGYTEAFF,TGTGCCAGCAGCTTTGGAGACAGGGGTTACACTGAAGCTTTCTTT
.,.,TRBJ2-3,TRBV6-2/TRBV6-3,CASSYGSGSTDTQYF,TGTGCCAGCAGTTACGGGAGCGGGAGCACAGATACGCAGTATTTT
.,many,TRBJ1-6,TRBV10-1,CASSEYRDSPLHF,TGCGCCAGCAGTGAATACAGGGACTCACCCCTCCACTTT
.,.,TRBJ2-7,TRBV13,CASSLTGPFAYEQYF,TGTGCCAGCAGCTTAACGGGTCCCTTTGCCTACGAGCAGTACTTC
TRBD1,.,TRBJ2-2,TRBV30,CAWGGQVDTGELFF,TGTGCCTGGGGGGGACAGGTCGACACCGGGGAGCTGTTTTTT
.,.,TRBJ1-1,TRBV19,CASSIQGYSAFF,TGTGCCAGTAGTATCCAGGGCTATTCCGCTTTCTTT
.,.,TRBJ2-2,TRBV19,CASSMVRGNTGELFF,TGTGCCAGTAGTATGGTTAGGGGTAACACCGGGGAGCTGTTTTTT
TRBD2,.,TRBJ2-7,TRBV3-1/TRBV3-2,CASSRTSGRIYEQYF,TGTGCCAGCAGCCGAACTAGCGGGAGGATCTACGAGCAGTACTTC
.,.,TRBJ2-1,TRBV27,CASSFRSWGVGEQFF,TGTGCCAGCAGTTTCAGAAGCTGGGGAGTCGGTGAGCAGTTCTTC
.,.,TRBJ1-4,TRBV5-1,CASSRRGSNEKLFF,TGCGCCAGCAGCCGCAGGGGATCTAATGAAAAACTGTTTTTT
.,.,TRBJ1-4,TRBV25-1,CASTTEVRGLREKLFF,TGTGCCAGCACCACAGAGGTCCGGGGTCTTCGCGAAAAACTGTTTTTT
TRBD2,.,TRBJ2-3,TRBV7-2,CASSVREGGTNTDTQYF,TGTGCCAGCAGCGTACGGGAGGGTGGCACGAACACAGATACGCAGTATTTT
.,.,TRBJ1-6,TRBV5-6,CASRGAAARANSPLHF,TGTGCCAGCAGAGGTGCGGCAGCCCGAGCAAATTCACCCCTCCACTTT
.,once,TRBJ1-5,TRBV16,CASSQWSIELSNQPQHF,TGTGCCAGCAGCCAATGGAGTATAGAGTTAAGCAATCAGCCCCAGCATTTT
.,.,TRBJ1-1,TRBV18,CASSPLQQGTMNTEAFF,TGTGCCAGCTCACCACTCCAACAGGGAACCATGAACACTGAAGCTTTCTTT
.,.,TRBJ2-1,TRBV7-9,CASSLSYEQFF,TGTGCCAGCAGCTTAAGCTATGAGCAGTTCTTC
TRBD1,few,TRBJ2-3,TRBV24-1,CATSDKGTGWHTQYF,TGTGCCACCAGTGATAAGGGGACAGGGTGGCATACGCAGTATTTT
.,.,TRBJ1-1,TRBV7-9,CASSLAGGATEAFF,TGTGCCAGCAGCTTAGCTGGAGGGGCCACTGAAGCTTTCTTT
TRBD1,.,TRBJ2-7,TRBV10-3,CAISGQGGQGGEQYF,TGTGCCATCAGTGGGCAAGGGGGACAGGGAGGTGAGCAGTACTTC
.,.,TRBJ2-1,TRBV7-6,CASSSRPTQGSEQFF,TGTGCCAGCAGCTCCCGCCCGACACAGGGAAGTGAGCAGTTCTTC
TRBD2,.,TRBJ2-3,TRBV18,CASSPQLAGASSTDTQYF,TGTGCCAGCTCACCCCAACTAGCGGGGGCCTCGAGCACAGATACGCAGTATTTT
TRBD1,.,TRBJ1-6,TRBV5-5,CASSSGTGFYNSPLHF,TGTGCCAGCAGCTCCGGGACAGGGTTTTATAATTCACCCCTCCACTTT
TRBD2,.,TRBJ2-1,TRBV7-3,CASSLSGSSYNEQFF,TGTGCCAGCAGCTTAAGCGGGAGCTCCTACAATGAGCAGTTCTTC
TRBD2,once,TRBJ2-4,TRBV7-8,CASSWGTSGSGRQYF,TGTGCCAGCAGCTGGGGGACTAGCGGGAGCGGACGTCAGTACTTC
TRBD1,.,TRBJ2-5,TRBV9,CASSMDRGGETQYF,TGTGCCAGCAGCATGGACAGGGGAGGCGAGACCCAGTACTTC
.,.,TRBJ1-5,TRBV19,CASSSGQTEHF,TGTGCCAGTAGTAGTGGGCAAACAGAGCATTTT
.,few,TRBJ2-7,TRBV5-4,CASSPELARNEQYF,TGTGCCAGCAGTCCGGAACTAGCTAGGAACGAGCAGTACTTC
.,.,TRBJ1-5,TRBV19,CASSIRQASSNQPQHF,TGTGCCAGTAGTATCCGGCAGGCGAGTAGCAATCAGCCCCAGCATTTT
TRBD2,.,TRBJ2-2,TRBV4-3,CASTERVAGGSWTGELFF,TGCGCCAGCACCGAACGGGTGGCGGGGGGGAGTTGGACCGGGGAGCTGTTTTTT
TRBD2,.,TRBJ2-3,TRBV20-1,CSASWGREDTQYF,TGCAGTGCTAGTTGGGGGAGGGAAGATACGCAGTATTTT
.,.,TRBJ2-7,TRBV5-5,CASSLVGGSYEQYF,TGTGCCAGCAGCCTCGTGGGGGGATCCTACGAGCAGTACTTC
.,.,TRBJ2-5,TRBV29-1,CSVEEAPETQYF,TGCAGCGTTGAAGAGGCCCCCGAGACCCAGTACTTC
TRBD1,.,TRBJ1-2,TRBV2,CASRLETGYYGYTF,TGTGCCAGCAGGCTAGAGACAGGGTACTATGGCTACACCTTC
TRBD1,.,TRBJ1-1,TRBV19,CASSRGTANTEAFF,TGTGCCAGTAGTAGGGGGACAGCTAACACTGAAGCTTTCTTT